The 17 T cell receptor beta chains reported below all come from one sample, sequenced in a study of cytomegalovirus exposure and HLA in healthy donors. Profiling relied on immunoSEQ multiplex PCR, and the TCRdb table lists in-frame clones only, not all of them. The repertoire holds under 150,000 clones, with around 87% as singletons. Sequenced material: PBMCs. These receptors came from a man between 18 and 35 years old in good health and CMV-seropositive.

CDR3 nucleotide sequence: TGTGCCAGCAGTCGGGGACTAGCGGGGGGCACCACAGATACGCAGTATTTT. Translation gives CASSRGLAGGTTDTQYF. The rearrangement uses TRBV5-4 and TRBJ2-3; 15 nucleotides match TRBD2. The V gene's germline CDR1 is SGHNT and CDR2 YYREEE (reference sequence). The V segment lost 5 bases and the J segment 2 bases; nucleotides outside the gene matches: 6. The CDR3 spans 17 residues.

This clone was recorded once. This chain uses TRBV9 with TRBJ2-1; 9 bases are a match to TRBD2. CDR3 length equals 15 residues. Germline V gene lookup returns CDR1 SGDLS and CDR2 YYNGEE. J gave up 8 bases and V 0 bases, and 6 bases lay outside the gene matches. This chain's CDR3 is CASSVAASGIDEQFF. CDR3 DNA sequence: TGTGCCAGCAGCGTAGCGGCTAGCGGGATTGATGAGCAGTTCTTC.

The rearrangement links TRBV28 to TRBJ2-7; D is uncertain. V shed 6 bases and J shed 0 bases, with 15 bases lying between them. The length of the CDR3 is 15 residues. Germline V gene sequence: CDR1 MDHEN, CDR2 SYDVKM. The CDR3 coding sequence is TGTGCCAGCAGCCAGACACGGATCAACTCCTACGAGCAGTACTTC. Translating gives CASSQTRINSYEQYF.

The chain uses TRBV6-1 and TRBJ2-3; possibly TRBD2 for D (5 bases). Germline CDR1 and CDR2: MNHNS and SASEGT. CDR3 size: 14 residues. The V gene lost 7 bases and the J gene lost 3 bases, with 14 bases spanning the gap. This CDR3 reads CASNSGIWTDTQYF. The CDR3 coding sequence is TGTGCCAGCAACTCGGGAATCTGGACAGATACGCAGTATTTT.

The CDR3 is CAISETGEVTDTQYF. The CDR3 region has the DNA TGTGCCATCAGTGAGACAGGGGAGGTCACAGATACGCAGTATTTT. This chain links TRBV10-3 with TRBJ2-3, with D possibly being TRBD1 (7 bases). Per the germline V gene, CDR1 is ENHRY and CDR2 is SYGVKD. V lost 2 bases and J lost 2, with 11 bases in between. This CDR3 has 15 residues.

The chain couples TRBV9 to TRBJ2-5; D may be TRBD1 (5 bases). Between the trimmed V and J ends, which lost 3 bases and 5 bases, there was a span of 17 bases. Germline values: CDR1 SGDLS, CDR2 YYNGEE. The CDR3 extends over 15 amino acids. CDR3 bases: TGTGCCAGCAGCGCCGACGAAGGGGTTTGGGAGACCCAGTACTTC. Protein product: CASSADEGVWETQYF.

This chain links TRBV30 with TRBJ1-1, with D possibly TRBD1 on 5 matching bases. The CDR3 covers 15 residues. In germline, CDR1 is GTSNPN, CDR2 SVGIG (reference sequence). V lost 3 bases, J lost 3 bases, and 17 bases lay in between. CDR3 sequence: CAWSAGGFGDTEAFF. In DNA form, the CDR3 reads TGTGCCTGGAGCGCGGGGGGATTCGGGGACACTGAAGCTTTCTTT.

V usage is TRBV5-1 and J usage is TRBJ1-1, with D unclear. Trimming cost V 5 bases and J 2 bases, with 10 bases left between them. Germline V gives CDR1 SGHRS, CDR2 YFSETQ. This CDR3 has 13 amino acids. CDR3 DNA: TGCGCCAGCAGAACAGAAGTTAACACTGAAGCTTTCTTT. It translates to CASRTEVNTEAFF.

CDR3 coding DNA: TGCGCCAGCAGCGGCTTACTAGCGGCCACAGATACGCAGTATTTT. This translates into CASSGLLAATDTQYF. This rearrangement joins TRBV5-1 to TRBJ2-3; 8 bases map to TRBD2. Germline V gives CDR1 SGHRS, CDR2 YFSETQ. The CDR3 covers 15 residues. The V segment lost 4 bases and the J segment 2 bases; nucleotides outside the gene matches: 6.

The CDR3 region has the DNA TGTGCCTGGAGTGTCTCTCTCTACGAGCAGTACTTC. Translating gives CAWSVSLYEQYF. The chain combines TRBV30 with TRBJ2-7, with no clear D. CDR1 and CDR2 (germline): GTSNPN, SVGIG (reference sequence). CDR3 length: 12 residues. V gave up 0 bases and J gave up 3 bases, with 6 bases separating them.

The CDR3: CASSLGGGNPQHF. The DNA of the CDR3 is TGCGCCAGCAGCTTGGGGGGAGGGAACCCCCAGCATTTT. This chain connects TRBV5-1 to TRBJ1-5; D is undetermined. The V and J ends lost 0 bases and 10 bases respectively, with 11 bases between them. CDR1 and CDR2 from the germline V gene are SGHRS and YFSETQ. The CDR3 loop spans 13 amino acids.

The chain recombines TRBV18 with TRBJ1-1; 10 bases line up with TRBD1. The CDR3 length is 16 residues. Trimming cost V 4 bases and J 12 bases; bases outside gene matches: 17. Germline V gene sequence: CDR1 KGHSH, CDR2 LQKENI. This CDR3 reads CASSRAPGQGLGYTFF. DNA of the CDR3: TGTGCCAGCTCACGGGCACCGGGACAGGGGTTGGGTTATACTTTCTTT.

The chain employs TRBV14 and TRBJ1-2; 9 positions match TRBD1. This CDR3 has 17 amino acids. In germline, CDR1 is SGHDN, CDR2 FVKESK. The J segment lost 0 bases and the V segment lost 4 bases, leaving 9 bases of the junction unmatched. CDR3 in amino acids: CASSPEQGARANYGYTF. The CDR3 DNA follows: TGTGCCAGCAGCCCGGAACAGGGGGCAAGAGCTAACTATGGCTACACCTTC.

This sequence joins TRBV7-2 and TRBJ2-1; 8 positions match TRBD1. The CDR3 covers 17 residues. V gave up 2 bases and J gave up 12 bases; unmatched junction bases: 18. The germline CDR1 and CDR2 sequences are SGHTA and FQGNSA. In DNA, the CDR3 is TGTGCCAGCAGCTTATATTCCCAAGGGACAGGCCCCCGTGGGCAGTTCTTC. Its translation: CASSLYSQGTGPRGQFF.

The V gene is TRBV30, the J gene TRBJ1-4; the D gene is possibly TRBD1 (5 bases). CDR3 length: 14 amino acids. Germline loops: CDR1 GTSNPN, CDR2 SVGIG (reference sequence). V lost 6 bases and J 6 bases, leaving 17 bases between the germline ends. This CDR3 reads CACTKQAVDEKLFF. CDR3 DNA sequence: TGTGCCTGCACAAAACAGGCGGTGGATGAAAAACTGTTTTTT.

The chain is built from TRBV4-1 and TRBJ2-7; 11 nucleotides align to TRBD1. The length of the CDR3 is 14 residues. CDR1 is MGHRA, CDR2 YSYEKL, per germline. V gave up 4 bases and J gave up 4 bases; unmatched junction bases: 3. DNA for the CDR3: TGCGCCAGCAGCCTGGACAGGGGGCGGTACGAGCAGTACTTC. Protein: CASSLDRGRYEQYF.

The chain joins TRBV7-6 to TRBJ2-7; D is unclear. The germline V and J ends were trimmed by 5 bases and 7 bases, with 12 bases remaining between them. Per germline, CDR1 SGHVS and CDR2 FNYEAQ. The CDR3 length is 12 residues. DNA for the CDR3: TGTGCCAGCAGCAGACACCTTATGGAGCAGTACTTC. Translating it yields CASSRHLMEQYF.